This T cell receptor (beta chain) was profiled in a study of blood T cell repertoires in COVID-19. Study background: Sites in the United States, Italy and Spain provided acute and convalescent COVID-19 samples. T cells, B-cell-depleted T cells, or PBMCs provided the cDNA or gDNA that served as material.

This table comes from immunoSEQ multiplex PCR, and its TCRdb copy is limited to in-frame clones, with some not included. The sample has some 150,000 clones, approximately 87% seen once; the top ten hold about 2.5%. The sample consisted of peripheral blood. This receptor was identified in a man in his forties or fifties with active COVID-19.

In DNA form, the CDR3 reads TGTGCCAGCAGCTTGGCCACCGGGACAGGGGAAGCTTTCTTT. Protein sequence: CASSLATGTGEAFF. This rearrangement joins TRBV5-4 to TRBJ1-1; 9 bases are a match to TRBD1. The germline V gene has CDR1 SGHNT and CDR2 YYREEE (reference sequence). This CDR3 comprises 14 residues. V was clipped by 0 bases and J by 8 bases; unmatched bases: 5.